Listed below are T cell receptor beta chains from one sample, sequenced in a study of T cell responses to AZD1222 COVID-19 vaccine. Produced via immunoSEQ multiplex PCR; TCRdb's table is partial and in-frame only. Altogether 95,000 to 100,000 clones are present, 70% to 90% being singletons, with the ten largest covering roughly 1.7%. The sample consisted of peripheral blood, taken on day 0 of AZD1222 vaccination. The receptor set was obtained from an adult in good health. CDR3s include the opening cysteine and the closing phenylalanine or tryptophan. D genes are given only for firm matches. A row's size may be missing; if present it is once, few, many or a size class.

size: .; V: TRBV4-2; D: .; J: TRBJ2-1; DNA: TGTGCCAGCAGCCAAGATCCCGAAAGAAGAGGTGAGCAGTTCTTC; CDR3: CASSQDPERRGEQFF
size: .; V: TRBV12-3/TRBV12-4; D: .; J: TRBJ1-1; DNA: TGTGCCAGCAGTTTAATTGAGGGGATTGAAGCTTTCTTT; CDR3: CASSLIEGIEAFF
size: .; V: TRBV5-4; D: TRBD2; J: TRBJ2-1; DNA: TGTGCCAGCAGCTTCCTCGGGGGACTATACAATGAGCAGTTCTTC; CDR3: CASSFLGGLYNEQFF
size: .; V: TRBV7-9; D: .; J: TRBJ1-1; DNA: TGTGCCAGCAGCTTGGGGGACCACAGGGACACTGAAGCTTTCTTT; CDR3: CASSLGDHRDTEAFF
size: .; V: TRBV11-3; D: .; J: TRBJ2-1; DNA: TGTGCCAGCAGCTTTGACAGAAACAATGAGCAGTTCTTC; CDR3: CASSFDRNNEQFF
size: once; V: TRBV27; D: .; J: TRBJ1-5; DNA: TGTGCCAGCAGTGTAACAGGGAGTTGGGGTCAGCCCCAGCATTTT; CDR3: CASSVTGSWGQPQHF
size: .; V: TRBV10-3; D: .; J: TRBJ1-5; DNA: TGTGCCATCAGTGAGTCTGGTCAGCCCCAGCATTTT; CDR3: CAISESGQPQHF
size: once; V: TRBV19; D: .; J: TRBJ2-2; DNA: TGTGCCAGTAGTAAGGGGCAAGGCACCGGGGAGCTGTTTTTT; CDR3: CASSKGQGTGELFF
size: .; V: TRBV7-9; D: .; J: TRBJ2-6; DNA: TGTGCCAGCAGCTTAGGTAGTATCGGGGCCAACGTCCTGACTTTC; CDR3: CASSLGSIGANVLTF
size: .; V: TRBV14; D: .; J: TRBJ2-7; DNA: TGTGCCAGCAGTCTCTGGCCTACCGACGAGCAGTACTTC; CDR3: CASSLWPTDEQYF